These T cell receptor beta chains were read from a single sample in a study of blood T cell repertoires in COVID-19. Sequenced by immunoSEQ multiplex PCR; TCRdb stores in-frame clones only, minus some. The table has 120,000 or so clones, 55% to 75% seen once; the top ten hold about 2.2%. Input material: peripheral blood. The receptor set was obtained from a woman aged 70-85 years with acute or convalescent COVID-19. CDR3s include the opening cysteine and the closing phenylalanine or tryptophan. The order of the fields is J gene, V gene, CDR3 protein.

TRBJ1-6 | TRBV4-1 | CASSQDEGDSHSYNSPLHF
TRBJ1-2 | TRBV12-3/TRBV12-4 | CASSTYRNDGYTF
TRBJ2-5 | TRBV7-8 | CASSQRQAEETQYF
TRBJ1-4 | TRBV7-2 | CASSLGPSNEKLFF
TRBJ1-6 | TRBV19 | CASSITSTGSRSPLHF
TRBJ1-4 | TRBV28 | CASSGGGSANEKLFF
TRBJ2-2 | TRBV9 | CASSVGLAALNTGELFF
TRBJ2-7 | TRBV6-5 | CASRGRSYEQYF
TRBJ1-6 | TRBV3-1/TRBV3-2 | CASSQVGSNSPLHF
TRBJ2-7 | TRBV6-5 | CASSPGTGHAYEQYF
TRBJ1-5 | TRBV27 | CASSITDRKGQPQHF
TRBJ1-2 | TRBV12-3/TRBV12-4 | CASSLGQNYGYTF
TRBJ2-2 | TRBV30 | CAWKSGDTGELFF
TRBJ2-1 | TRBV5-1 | CASSRTSDNNEQFF
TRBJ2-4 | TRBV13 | CASSPTGTKNIQYF
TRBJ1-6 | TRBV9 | CASSVDAGQGPSRINSPLHF
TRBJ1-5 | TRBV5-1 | CASSLEGETKPQHF
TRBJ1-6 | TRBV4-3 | CASSQESLPNSPLHF
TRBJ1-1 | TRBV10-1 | CASSEDRENTEAFF
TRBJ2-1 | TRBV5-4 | CASSLKQGIGNEQFF
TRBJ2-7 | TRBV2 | CASKEGLAGSYEQYF
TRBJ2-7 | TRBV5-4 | CASSFLTGRDPLNEQYF
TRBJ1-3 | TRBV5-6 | CASSFGGRNTIYF
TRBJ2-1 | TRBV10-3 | CAISEFFKQGLAGIEQFF
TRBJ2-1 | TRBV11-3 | CASSLDPRRGNNEQFF
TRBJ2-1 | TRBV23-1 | CASSHPLDFTAYNEQFF
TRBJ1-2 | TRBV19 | CASKSTGGANYGYTF
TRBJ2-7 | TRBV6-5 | CASSYSFPGQGYEQYF
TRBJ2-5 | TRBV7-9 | CASSFLRSGGIQETQYF
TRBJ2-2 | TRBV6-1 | CASSEREQGANGELFF
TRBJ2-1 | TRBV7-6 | CASSPKTSYEQFF
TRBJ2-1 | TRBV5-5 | CASNSRKSSGNNEQFF
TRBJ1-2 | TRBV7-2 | CASSLGPFRSYTF
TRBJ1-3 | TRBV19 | CASSVDSSSGNTIYF
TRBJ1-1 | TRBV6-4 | CASSQQGGTEAFF
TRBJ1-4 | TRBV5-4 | CASNTATNEKLFF
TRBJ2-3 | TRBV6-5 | CASSFRPEGTDTQYF
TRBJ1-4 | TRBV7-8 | CASSLVGTVNNEKLFF
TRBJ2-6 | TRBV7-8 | CASSSGAGANVLTF
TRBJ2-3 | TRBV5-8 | CASSPRVLSDTQYF
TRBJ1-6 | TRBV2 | CASSEEGASSPLHF
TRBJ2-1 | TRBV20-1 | CSASPSGGSYVDEQFF
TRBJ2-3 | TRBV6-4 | CASSASGGTDTQYF
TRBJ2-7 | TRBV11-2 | CASSLSDRGSQYF
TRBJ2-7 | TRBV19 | CASSPNPGQRGYEQYF
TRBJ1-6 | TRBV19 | CASSDRDNSPLHF
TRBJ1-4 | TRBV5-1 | CASSLTQGNEKLFF
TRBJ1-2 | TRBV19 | CASTEDRDYGYTF
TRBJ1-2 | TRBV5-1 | CASSPRQGAGNYGYTF
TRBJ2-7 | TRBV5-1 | CASSSTSGASYEQYF
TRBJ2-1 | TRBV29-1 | CSARGQKSYNEQFF
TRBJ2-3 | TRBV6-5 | CASRVAGSSTDTQYF
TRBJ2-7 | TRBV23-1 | CASSRRTAYEQYF